The TCR beta chain under discussion was sequenced for a study of cytomegalovirus exposure and HLA in healthy donors. General study points: Versus the 666-donor mean, an Asian-associated ancestry cluster reportedly showed fewer N-insertions in a later analysis. In presence/absence analyses, roughly uniform sequencing depth across donors was assumed. In a later analysis, V- and J-gene trimming of beta chains associated with a DCLRE1C missense variant, replicated independently.

Of note for this clone: Its antigen remains unknown.

The CDR3 covers 15 residues. Germline trimming cut 5 bases from V and 4 bases from J; bases unmatched to any gene: 8. Germline lookup yields CDR1 MNHEY and CDR2 SVGAGI. The PCR employed 60 Vbeta primers together with 13 Jbeta primers. How the authors handled the data: Among the unique TCR beta chains that a later analysis counted, about 81 million in all, roughly 10 million were shared. The data were produced by immunoSEQ multiplex PCR, yet TCRdb's version contains in-frame clones alone and is incomplete. The V and J calls and the clone size are those of that table, but D and trimming were determined from the DNA. The table records 65,000 to 95,000 clones, 70% to 85% of them present only once.

The genes are TRBV6-5 and TRBJ1-5; 7 bases align to TRBD1. The material sequenced was PBMCs. This sequence was found in a man aged 30 to 45 in good health and CMV-seronegative. The CDR3 coding sequence is TGTGCCAGCAGTCGAACAGGGGCCGCGAATCAGCCCCAGCATTTT. Encoded protein: CASSRTGAANQPQHF.